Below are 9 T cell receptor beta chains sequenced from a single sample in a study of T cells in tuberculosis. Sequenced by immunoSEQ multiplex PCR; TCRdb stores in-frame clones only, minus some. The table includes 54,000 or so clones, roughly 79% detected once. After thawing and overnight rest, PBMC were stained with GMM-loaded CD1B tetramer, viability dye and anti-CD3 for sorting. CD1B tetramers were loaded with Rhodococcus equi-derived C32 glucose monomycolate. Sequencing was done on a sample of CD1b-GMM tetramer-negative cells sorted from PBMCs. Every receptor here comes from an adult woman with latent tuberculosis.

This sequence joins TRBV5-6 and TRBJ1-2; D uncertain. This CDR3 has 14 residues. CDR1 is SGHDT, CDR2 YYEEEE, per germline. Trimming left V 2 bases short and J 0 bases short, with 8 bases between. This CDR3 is CASSFEPANYGYTF. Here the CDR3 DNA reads TGTGCCAGCAGCTTCGAACCAGCTAACTATGGCTACACCTTC.

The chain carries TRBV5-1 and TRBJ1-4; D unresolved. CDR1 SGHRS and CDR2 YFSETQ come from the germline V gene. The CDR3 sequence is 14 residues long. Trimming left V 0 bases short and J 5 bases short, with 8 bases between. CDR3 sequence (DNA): TGCGCCAGCAGCTTGGCCAGCGAAAATGAAAAACTGTTTTTT. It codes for CASSLASENEKLFF.

Here the CDR3 reads CASSQGLAGVLSETQYF. CDR3 DNA sequence: TGCGCCAGCAGCCAAGGGTTAGCGGGGGTTTTATCGGAGACCCAGTACTTC. This rearrangement joins TRBV4-3 to TRBJ2-5; 9 bases agree with TRBD2. The J segment lost 5 bases and the V segment lost 1 base, leaving 11 bases of the junction unmatched. The CDR3 is made up of 17 amino acids. Germline V gene lookup returns CDR1 LGHNA and CDR2 YSLEER.

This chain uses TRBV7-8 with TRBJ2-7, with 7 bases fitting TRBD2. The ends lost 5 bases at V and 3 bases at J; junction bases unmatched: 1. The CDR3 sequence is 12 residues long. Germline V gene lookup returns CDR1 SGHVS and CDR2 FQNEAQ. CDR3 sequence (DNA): TGTGCCAGCAGCCCGGGGGGCTACGAGCAGTACTTC. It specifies CASSPGGYEQYF. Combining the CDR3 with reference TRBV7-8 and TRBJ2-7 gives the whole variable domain GAGVSQSPRYKVAKRGQDVALRCDPISGHVSLFWYQQALGQGPEFLTYFQNEAQLDKSGLPSDRFFAERPEGSVSTLKIQRTQQEDSAVYLCASSPGGYEQYFGPGTRLTVT.

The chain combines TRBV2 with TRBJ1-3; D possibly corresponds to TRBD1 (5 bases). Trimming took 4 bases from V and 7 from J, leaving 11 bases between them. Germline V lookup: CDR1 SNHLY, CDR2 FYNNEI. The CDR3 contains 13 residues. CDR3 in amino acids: CASSGGLSNTIYF. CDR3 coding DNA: TGTGCCAGCAGTGGGGGACTTAGCAACACCATATATTTT.

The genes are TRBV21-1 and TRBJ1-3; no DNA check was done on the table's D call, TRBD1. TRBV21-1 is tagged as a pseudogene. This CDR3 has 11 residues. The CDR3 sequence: CASSHGNTIYF. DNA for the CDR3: TGTGCCAGCAGTCATGGAAACACCATATATTTT.

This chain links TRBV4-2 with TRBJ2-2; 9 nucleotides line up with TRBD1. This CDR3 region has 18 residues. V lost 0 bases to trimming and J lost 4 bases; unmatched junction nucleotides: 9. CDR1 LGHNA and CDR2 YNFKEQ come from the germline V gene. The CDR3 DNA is TGTGCCAGCAGCCAAGATGCCAGTAGGACAGGGGCCACCGGGGAGCTGTTTTTT. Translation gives CASSQDASRTGATGELFF.

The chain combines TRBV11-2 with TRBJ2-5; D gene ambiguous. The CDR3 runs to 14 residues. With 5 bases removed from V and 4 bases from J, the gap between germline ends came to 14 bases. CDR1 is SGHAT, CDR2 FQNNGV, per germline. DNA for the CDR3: TGTGCCAGCAGCGTGAACCTAGAAGGAGAGACCCAGTACTTC. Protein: CASSVNLEGETQYF. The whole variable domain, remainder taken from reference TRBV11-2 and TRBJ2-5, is EAGVAQSPRYKIIEKRQSVAFWCNPISGHATLYWYQQILGQGPKLLIQFQNNGVVDDSQLPKDRFSAERLKGVDSTLKIQPAKLEDSAVYLCASSVNLEGETQYFGPGTRLLVL.

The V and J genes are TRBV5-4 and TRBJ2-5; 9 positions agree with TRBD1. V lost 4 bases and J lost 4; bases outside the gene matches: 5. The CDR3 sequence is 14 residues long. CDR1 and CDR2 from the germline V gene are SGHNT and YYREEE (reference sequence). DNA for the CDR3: TGTGCCAGCAGCCAAGGGACAGGGCGAGAGACCCAGTACTTC. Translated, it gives CASSQGTGRETQYF. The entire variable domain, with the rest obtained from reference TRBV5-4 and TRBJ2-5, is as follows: ETGVTQSPTHLIKTRGQQVTLRCSSQSGHNTVSWYQQALGQGPQFIFQYYREEENGRGNFPPRFSGLQFPNYSSELNVNALELDDSALYLCASSQGTGRETQYFGPGTRLLVL.